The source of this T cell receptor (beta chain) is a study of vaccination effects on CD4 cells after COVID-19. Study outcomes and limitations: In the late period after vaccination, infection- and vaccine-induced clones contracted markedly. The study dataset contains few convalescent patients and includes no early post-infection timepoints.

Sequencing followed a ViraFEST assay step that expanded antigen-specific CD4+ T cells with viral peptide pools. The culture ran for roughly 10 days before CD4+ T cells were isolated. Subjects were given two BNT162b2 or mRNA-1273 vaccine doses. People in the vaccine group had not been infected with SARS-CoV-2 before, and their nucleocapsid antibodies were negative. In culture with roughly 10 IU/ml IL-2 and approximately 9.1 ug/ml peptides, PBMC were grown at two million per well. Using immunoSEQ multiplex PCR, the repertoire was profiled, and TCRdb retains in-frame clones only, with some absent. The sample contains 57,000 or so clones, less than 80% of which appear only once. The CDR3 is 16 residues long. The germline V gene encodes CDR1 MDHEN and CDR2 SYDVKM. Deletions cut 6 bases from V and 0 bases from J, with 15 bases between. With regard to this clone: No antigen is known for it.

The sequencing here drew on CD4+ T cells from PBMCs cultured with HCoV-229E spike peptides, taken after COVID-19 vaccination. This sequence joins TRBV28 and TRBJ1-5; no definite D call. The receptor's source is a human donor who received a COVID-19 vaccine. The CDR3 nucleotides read TGTGCCAGCAGCGCACTGGGCGGAATTAGCAATCAGCCCCAGCATTTT. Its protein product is CASSALGGISNQPQHF.